Shown below are 21 T cell receptor beta chains from a single sample sequenced in a study of siplizumab effects on memory and regulatory T cells. Sequencing used immunoSEQ multiplex PCR; TCRdb keeps in-frame clones, though not all of them. The sample records roughly 75,000 clones, approximately 93% being singletons. Sequencing was performed on CD8+ T cells sorted from blood. The receptors were gathered from a human donor in good health.

The chain employs TRBV4-2 and TRBJ2-7; 9 nucleotides match TRBD1. Per germline, CDR1 LGHNA and CDR2 YNFKEQ. The V gene end was trimmed by 5 bases and the J gene end by 7 bases; junction bases not matched to a gene: 12. The CDR3 consists of 15 residues. CDR3 nucleotides: TGTGCCAGCAGCTTTCCGGGACAGGGAGGGCAAGAGCAGTACTTC. Protein sequence: CASSFPGQGGQEQYF.

The CDR3 loop is CASSQQGDGGTQYF. DNA of the CDR3: TGTGCCAGCAGCCAACAGGGGGACGGGGGGACCCAGTACTTC. The genes are TRBV28 and TRBJ2-5, with 8 bases that match TRBD1. CDR3 length: 14 amino acids. Germline-derived CDR1 and CDR2 are MDHEN and SYDVKM. With 6 bases clipped from V and 7 bases from J, the junction kept 10 bases outside the gene matches.

The V and J genes are TRBV4-2 and TRBJ2-7; 10 nucleotides align to TRBD2. The CDR3 has 15 residues. V lost 2 bases and J lost 6; bases outside the gene matches: 7. CDR1 and CDR2 (germline): LGHNA, YNFKEQ. CDR3 bases: TGTGCCAGCAGCCAATCAGCGGGGGGGCCGGGCGAGCAGTACTTC. Its protein is CASSQSAGGPGEQYF.

V is TRBV27 and J is TRBJ1-5; D not certain. V was trimmed by 6 bases and J by 4 bases, leaving 10 bases between them. This CDR3 has 13 residues. The V gene's germline CDR1 is MNHEY and CDR2 SMNVEV (reference sequence). DNA of the CDR3: TGTGCCAGCAGCACGGGCGTAAATCAGCCCCAGCATTTT. This codes for CASSTGVNQPQHF.

The chain employs TRBV27 and TRBJ2-1, with D unresolved. Germline loops: CDR1 MNHEY, CDR2 SMNVEV (reference sequence). The CDR3 loop spans 14 amino acids. Trimming stripped 3 bases from V and 0 bases from J, with 6 bases between. The CDR3 spells CASSFLSSYNEQFF. Written as DNA, the CDR3 is TGTGCCAGCAGTTTTCTGAGCTCCTACAATGAGCAGTTCTTC.

On this clone: Different DNA sequences within this sample yield the same CDR3. CDR3: CASSLGRDYEQYF. The CDR3 bases are TGTGCCAGCAGTTTAGGCAGGGACTACGAGCAGTACTTC. This chain joins TRBV27 and TRBJ2-7, with D perhaps TRBD1 (5 bases). The germline V gene encodes CDR1 MNHEY and CDR2 SMNVEV (reference sequence). V was pared by 2 bases and J by 3 bases, with 8 bases between. CDR3 length: 13 residues.

This clone was detected once. CDR3 nucleotide sequence: TGCGCCAGCAGCTTGACGGCGGACTTTTCCTACGAGCAGTACTTC. This sequence encodes CASSLTADFSYEQYF. The V and J genes are TRBV5-1 and TRBJ2-7; the D gene is possibly TRBD2 (5 bases). Trimming pared 1 base from V and 1 base from J, leaving 12 bases between. The CDR3 loop spans 15 amino acids. Per the germline V gene, CDR1 is SGHRS and CDR2 is YFSETQ.

V gene TRBV28 combines with J gene TRBJ2-5, with 12 bases lining up with TRBD1. The V gene's germline CDR1 is MDHEN and CDR2 SYDVKM. The CDR3 is 16 amino acids. V lost 9 bases to trimming and J lost 4 bases; unmatched junction nucleotides: 12. This CDR3 reads CARRGDRGLPGETQYF. Here the CDR3 DNA reads TGTGCCAGAAGGGGGGACAGGGGGCTGCCAGGAGAGACCCAGTACTTC.

On this clone itself: This sample also contains other DNA sequences that code for the same CDR3. V is TRBV9 and J is TRBJ1-1, with D unresolved. Germline V gene sequence: CDR1 SGDLS, CDR2 YYNGEE. Trimming stripped 3 bases from V and 1 base from J, with 7 bases between. The CDR3 is made up of 13 amino acids. The CDR3 DNA reads TGTGCCAGCAGCGCCGGAGGGAACACTGAAGCTTTCTTT. Amino acids: CASSAGGNTEAFF.

The CDR3 bases are TGTGCCAGCAGCTTTAAGCGGGGGGCCCAAGAGACCCAGTACTTC. It specifies CASSFKRGAQETQYF. The chain joins TRBV5-4 to TRBJ2-5, with 9 bases matching TRBD2. V trimming: 2 bases; J trimming: 1 base; junction bases outside the gene matches: 3. The CDR3 runs to 15 residues. Germline CDR1 reads SGHNT; CDR2 reads YYREEE (reference sequence).

The chain joins TRBV15 to TRBJ2-2; D unclear. Between the trimmed V and J ends, which lost 0 bases and 8 bases, there was a span of 16 bases. Germline V gene data show CDR1 as LNHNV and CDR2 as YYDKDF (reference sequence). The length of the CDR3 is 16 residues. The CDR3 DNA is TGTGCCACCAGCAGAGATACAATTGGTGGGGTGGGGGAGCTGTTTTTT. Residues: CATSRDTIGGVGELFF.

The chain has TRBV27 and TRBJ1-1; a possible D gene is TRBD1 (5 bases). Germline assignment: CDR1 MNHEY and CDR2 SMNVEV (reference sequence). V dropped 3 bases and J dropped 7 bases, with 21 bases sitting between them. This CDR3 is built from 16 residues. CDR3 sequence: CASSFIGALASIEAFF. The CDR3 nucleotides are TGTGCCAGCAGTTTCATAGGGGCACTTGCCTCGATTGAAGCTTTCTTT.

This sequence joins TRBV19 and TRBJ2-2; TRBD2 matches 8 bases. V was clipped by 9 bases and J by 3 bases; unmatched bases: 0. Germline assignment: CDR1 LNHDA and CDR2 SQIVND (reference sequence). The CDR3 sequence is 12 residues long. The DNA of the CDR3 is TGTGCCAGCGGGGGGGACACCGGGGAGCTGTTTTTT. This sequence encodes CASGGDTGELFF. Full variable domain (rest looked up from reference TRBV19 and TRBJ2-2): DGGITQSPKYLFRKEGQNVTLSCEQNLNHDAMYWYRQDPGQGLRLIYYSQIVNDFQKGDIAEGYSVSREKKESFPLTVTSAQKNPTAFYLCASGGDTGELFFGEGSRLTVL.

The V gene is TRBV5-6, the J gene TRBJ2-1, with 7 bases matching TRBD1. Germline CDR1 SGHDT, CDR2 YYEEEE. The J segment lost 3 bases and the V segment lost 2 bases, leaving 2 bases of the junction unmatched. There are 14 residues in the CDR3. The CDR3 DNA sequence: TGTGCCAGCAGCTTAGACAGGGTCTACAATGAGCAGTTCTTC. This sequence encodes CASSLDRVYNEQFF.

The CDR3 sequence: CASSGLAGGLNEQFF. CDR3 nucleotide sequence: TGTGCCAGCAGTGGACTAGCGGGGGGCCTCAATGAGCAGTTCTTC. The rearrangement joins TRBV25-1 to TRBJ2-1, with TRBD2 identical over 13 bases. This CDR3 has 15 residues. J was trimmed by 6 bases and V by 4 bases; bases with no gene match: 3. Germline-derived CDR1 and CDR2 are MGHDK and SYGVNS.

V gene TRBV21-1 combines with J gene TRBJ1-4; the D call in the table, TRBD1, was not verified against the DNA. TRBV21-1 is assigned pseudogene status. This CDR3 comprises 15 residues. CDR3 nucleotide sequence: TGTGCCAGCAGCTCCCCAGGGGCAACTAATGAAAAACTGTTTTTT. Translating gives CASSSPGATNEKLFF.

The gene calls are TRBV15 and TRBJ1-1; D gene ambiguous. Germline CDR1 LNHNV, CDR2 YYDKDF (reference sequence). The CDR3 is 13 residues long. V shed 8 bases and J shed 1 base, with 11 bases lying between them. The CDR3 reads CATFTRGNTEAFF. As DNA, the CDR3 is TGTGCCACCTTCACTCGGGGGAACACTGAAGCTTTCTTT.

This chain joins TRBV4-3 and TRBJ2-3; maybe TRBD2 (5 bases). Deletions cut 1 base from V and 6 bases from J, with 17 bases between. Germline-derived CDR1 and CDR2 are LGHNA and YSLEER. This CDR3 region has 16 residues. The CDR3 sequence is CASSQGTLGGMDTQYF. The CDR3 coding sequence is TGCGCCAGCAGCCAAGGGACTCTGGGTGGTATGGATACGCAGTATTTT.

This sequence joins TRBV7-2 and TRBJ2-2, with 10 bases that match TRBD2. This CDR3 is built from 18 residues. The germline V gene has CDR1 SGHTA and CDR2 FQGNSA. V gave up 6 bases and J gave up 1 base; unmatched junction bases: 11. As DNA, the CDR3 is TGTGCCAGCAGACCGGCGTATACTAGCGGGAAGAACACCGGGGAGCTGTTTTTT. Protein product: CASRPAYTSGKNTGELFF.

The chain joins TRBV9 to TRBJ2-2; 13 bases align to TRBD2. Germline V CDR1 and CDR2: SGDLS, YYNGEE. The CDR3 runs 15 residues. V lost 4 bases, J lost 5 bases, and 2 bases stayed unmatched. In DNA form, the CDR3 reads TGTGCCAGCAGCTCGACTAGCGGGGGGACCGGGGAGCTGTTTTTT. Its translation is CASSSTSGGTGELFF.

V gene TRBV7-9 combines with J gene TRBJ1-5; a weak D match, TRBD1 (5 bases). The V and J ends lost 1 base and 1 base respectively, with 8 bases between them. This CDR3 is built from 15 residues. Germline loops: CDR1 SEHNR, CDR2 FQNEAQ (reference sequence). CDR3 sequence: CASSLGPGSNQPQHF. The DNA of the CDR3 is TGTGCCAGCAGCTTAGGTCCAGGGAGCAATCAGCCCCAGCATTTT.